Each of the 2 T cell receptor beta chains below was sequenced from the same sample in a study of regulatory T cells in long-lasting Graves disease. Time point meaning: newly diagnosed GD, antithyroid drugs for less than 3 months. RNA from PBMCs was the source of the TCR library. TCR beta libraries were built with iRepertoire HTBI primers and Arm-PCR of CDR3 regions. TCRdb re-called the multiplex PCR reads through MiXCR, storing one row per CDR3 protein. The sample lists about 470,000 distinct CDR3 sequences; about 15% were seen once. This sample was also put to use in a study of T cells in Graves' hyperthyroidism and ophthalmopathy.

This sample comprised peripheral blood mononuclear cells (PBMCs), obtained at new diagnosis, from a patient treated with antithyroid drugs. The receptors derive from a woman between 25 and 40 years old with Graves disease.

The chain links TRBV10-2 to TRBJ2-7, with D unresolved. Trimming took 8 bases from V and 0 from J, leaving 8 bases between them. Germline V CDR1 and CDR2: WSHSY, SAAADI. The CDR3 spans 12 residues. The CDR3 is CASWAASYEQYF. The CDR3, as DNA: TGCGCCAGCTGGGCAGCCTCCTACGAGCAGTACTTC.

This clonotype was seen repeatedly, ten times or more. This chain joins TRBV7-2 and TRBJ2-7; 9 bases are a match to TRBD1. This CDR3 contains 16 residues. Germline loops: CDR1 SGHTA, CDR2 FQGNSA. Germline trimming cut 5 bases from V and 3 bases from J; bases unmatched to any gene: 11. CDR3 DNA: TGTGCCAGCAGCACGTCCGGGACAGGGCGGATCTACGAGCAGTACTTC. It yields the protein CASSTSGTGRIYEQYF.